Here is one T cell receptor (beta chain) with its context. Its antigen is not yet known. Base qualities were left out, and no much larger clone turns up one base away. The data belong to a study of shared T cell receptors in the human thymus (dated by TCRdb to about 2021). At the level of the whole study: The study examined how the human thymus generates shared, self-reactive T-cell receptor alpha chains.

The CDR3 runs 13 residues from the cysteine to the phenylalanine. Of all the DNA, just the CDR3 is kept, 39 bases in frame from base 1. Deletion took 3 bases off V and 1 base off J, with a span of 6 bases between the germline ends. From a lookup of the germline V gene (reference sequence), CDR1 and CDR2 are LNHDA and SQIVND. The library came from the immunoSEQ multiplex PCR assay. TCRdb obtained this table from immuneACCESS and retained in-frame rearrangements with V and J assigned. These tables miss some clones; where compared with another copy, unresolved V genes account for less than half of the shortfall, and the remainder is unexplained. This sample gives more than 550,000 clones in total; roughly 85% of them show up just once. The leading ten clones occupy 0.0095% to 0.011% of the sample. These data were also filed under a second study, of human thymus T cells. The second study reports: Donors were immunologically healthy infants undergoing open corrective cardiac surgery for congenital heart defects in Finland. Thymus tissue was collected as surgical resects that were removed during corrective cardiac surgery. Biased V and J gene segment usage appeared to be present in both thymic and peripheral blood repertoires. According to the related research, thymic TCR repertoires were highly overlapping among unrelated individuals. The study characterized TCR alpha and beta repertoires from fewer than 10 infant thymus samples and four related peripheral blood samples. The infant donors were roughly 7 to 244 days old, and the cohort included roughly six males and a couple of females. Thymocytes were mechanically released from the tissue and were stored as pellets of roughly 9-31 million cells at -70 degrees C. A QIAsymphony instrument was used to extract genomic DNA from the frozen cell pellets. TCRB and TCRAD loci were amplified from a standardized quantity of quality-controlled genomic DNA using the immunoSEQ multiplex PCR assay. The amplicons spanned the V(D)J region and were long enough to cover the CDR3 and allow V and J genes to be identified. The commercial immunoSEQ service was used to sequence amplicons on an Illumina platform. Primer bias and sequencing errors were corrected using previously described methods, and TCRAD and TCRB definitions followed the IMGT database. immunoSEQ Analyzer 3.0 and VDJTools were used for repertoire analysis, which covered basic statistics, V/J segment usage, diversity estimates, rarefaction and pairwise overlap. Diversity was estimated using the Chao1, ChaoE, Efron-Thisted, Shannon and inverse Simpson indices, and was also estimated on datasets down-sampled to the size of the smallest sample. For repertoire overlap, CDR3 nucleotide sequence, V gene and J gene had to match strictly, and clustering was done by Jaccard-based multidimensional scaling. Thymus samples yielded on average roughly 840,000 unique TCRB clonotypes, compared with 75,000 to 100,000 from blood samples.

Here the chain combines TRBV19 and TRBJ1-1, with the D gene call left open. This TCR came from a girl younger than two with a congenital heart defect. Donor details come from another sample of the same person, matched by shared clones. Material: thymocytes. The DNA reads as follows: TGTGCCAGTAGTATTGATAGGAACACTGAAGCTTTCTTT. It translates as CASSIDRNTEAFF.